These T cell receptor beta chains were read from a single sample in a study of blood T cell repertoires in COVID-19. Repertoires were generated with immunoSEQ multiplex PCR, while TCRdb's copy carries only in-frame clones and drops some. This sample has about 200,000 clones, with roughly 82% found just once. Sequencing used PBMCs or T cells enriched from blood (not recorded which). Every receptor here comes from an older woman with acute COVID-19. The CDR3 runs from the conserved cysteine through the conserved F or W. A D gene is named only where the DNA matches it firmly. Clone size, where shown, is once, few, many, or a class for clones that have expanded.

cdr3_length: 16
d_call: TRBD1
v_call: TRBV3-1/TRBV3-2
clone_size: .
j_call: TRBJ2-3
cdr3_nt: TGTGCCAGCAGCCGGGGACAGGGAAATTCAGGAGATACGCAGTATTTT
cdr3_aa: CASSRGQGNSGDTQYF

cdr3_length: 13
d_call: .
v_call: TRBV7-2
clone_size: .
j_call: TRBJ2-3
cdr3_nt: TGTGCCAGCAGCTCCCCTCCTCCAGATACGCAGTATTTT
cdr3_aa: CASSSPPPDTQYF

cdr3_length: 13
d_call: TRBD1
v_call: TRBV7-9
clone_size: .
j_call: TRBJ2-7
cdr3_nt: TGTGCCAGCGGAAGGGACAGGGGCTACGAGCAGTACTTC
cdr3_aa: CASGRDRGYEQYF

cdr3_length: 14
d_call: .
v_call: TRBV4-1
clone_size: .
j_call: TRBJ1-2
cdr3_nt: TGCGCCAGCAGCCAAGAGACTTACTTCTATGGCTACACCTTC
cdr3_aa: CASSQETYFYGYTF

cdr3_length: 16
d_call: TRBD1
v_call: TRBV30
clone_size: few
j_call: TRBJ1-2
cdr3_nt: TGTGCCTGGAATATACGAGGGGGCAGGGGGCGAGGTGGCTACACCTTC
cdr3_aa: CAWNIRGGRGRGGYTF

cdr3_length: 15
d_call: TRBD1
v_call: TRBV28
clone_size: .
j_call: TRBJ1-5
cdr3_nt: TGTGCCAGCAGTTCCTCGGGACAGGGGAATCAGCCCCAGCATTTT
cdr3_aa: CASSSSGQGNQPQHF

cdr3_length: 13
d_call: TRBD1
v_call: TRBV7-2
clone_size: .
j_call: TRBJ1-1
cdr3_nt: TGTGCCAGCAGCCAAACAGGGGGCACTGAAGCTTTCTTT
cdr3_aa: CASSQTGGTEAFF

cdr3_length: 15
d_call: TRBD2
v_call: TRBV3-1/TRBV3-2
clone_size: .
j_call: TRBJ2-1
cdr3_nt: TGTGCCAGCAGTCCTACTAGCGGGGGTTCTCATGAGCAGTTCTTC
cdr3_aa: CASSPTSGGSHEQFF

cdr3_length: 16
d_call: TRBD1
v_call: TRBV6-2/TRBV6-3
clone_size: .
j_call: TRBJ1-2
cdr3_nt: TGTGCCAGCAGTTACTCCGGACAGGGAGACCTTTATGGCTACACCTTC
cdr3_aa: CASSYSGQGDLYGYTF

cdr3_length: 13
d_call: .
v_call: TRBV5-1
clone_size: .
j_call: TRBJ1-1
cdr3_nt: TGCGCCAGCAGCTGGGCCATGAACACTGAAGCTTTCTTT
cdr3_aa: CASSWAMNTEAFF

cdr3_length: 15
d_call: TRBD1
v_call: TRBV5-6
clone_size: .
j_call: TRBJ1-6
cdr3_nt: TGTGCCAGCAGCTCCGACAGGGGTTGGAATTCACCCCTCCACTTT
cdr3_aa: CASSSDRGWNSPLHF

cdr3_length: 14
d_call: .
v_call: TRBV7-9
clone_size: few
j_call: TRBJ1-2
cdr3_nt: TGTGCCAGCGCGGGGCCGCCTCCCAACTATGGCTACACCTTC
cdr3_aa: CASAGPPPNYGYTF

cdr3_length: 13
d_call: .
v_call: TRBV25-1
clone_size: .
j_call: TRBJ1-2
cdr3_nt: TGTGCCAGCAGCTTGACAGAGAACTATGGCTACACCTTC
cdr3_aa: CASSLTENYGYTF

cdr3_length: 14
d_call: .
v_call: TRBV28
clone_size: .
j_call: TRBJ1-1
cdr3_nt: TGTGCCAGCGGGATTTCGACAGGGAACACTGAAGCTTTCTTT
cdr3_aa: CASGISTGNTEAFF

cdr3_length: 15
d_call: .
v_call: TRBV5-1
clone_size: .
j_call: TRBJ2-1
cdr3_nt: TGCGCCAGCAGCCCGGTCGGAGGGCCCTACAATGAGCAGTTCTTC
cdr3_aa: CASSPVGGPYNEQFF

cdr3_length: 13
d_call: .
v_call: TRBV3-1/TRBV3-2
clone_size: .
j_call: TRBJ2-3
cdr3_nt: TGTGCCAGCAGAACGTCACAGCGGGATACGCAGTATTTT
cdr3_aa: CASRTSQRDTQYF

cdr3_length: 15
d_call: .
v_call: TRBV3-1/TRBV3-2
clone_size: .
j_call: TRBJ2-3
cdr3_nt: TGTGCCAGCAGCCCGAGTCCTCACCCTTGGGATACGCAGTATTTT
cdr3_aa: CASSPSPHPWDTQYF

cdr3_length: 12
d_call: .
v_call: TRBV6-5
clone_size: .
j_call: TRBJ1-2
cdr3_nt: TGTGCCAGCAGAGGGGAACTGTATGGCTACACCTTC
cdr3_aa: CASRGELYGYTF

cdr3_length: 13
d_call: TRBD1
v_call: TRBV30
clone_size: few
j_call: TRBJ1-6
cdr3_nt: TGTGCCTGGAGGGGACAGGGGAGTTCACCCCTCCACTTT
cdr3_aa: CAWRGQGSSPLHF

cdr3_length: 11
d_call: .
v_call: TRBV29-1
clone_size: .
j_call: TRBJ1-1
cdr3_nt: TGCAGCGTTGAAGATCTACGTGAAGCTTTCTTT
cdr3_aa: CSVEDLREAFF

cdr3_length: 15
d_call: .
v_call: TRBV27
clone_size: .
j_call: TRBJ1-5
cdr3_nt: TGTGCCAGCAGCCCCCGGAGGAGAAGCAATCAGCCCCAGCATTTT
cdr3_aa: CASSPRRRSNQPQHF

cdr3_length: 15
d_call: TRBD2
v_call: TRBV6-5
clone_size: .
j_call: TRBJ2-3
cdr3_nt: TGTGCCAGCAGAACTACAAGGACTAGAGGGGATACGCAGTATTTT
cdr3_aa: CASRTTRTRGDTQYF

cdr3_length: 15
d_call: TRBD2
v_call: TRBV7-2
clone_size: .
j_call: TRBJ2-7
cdr3_nt: TGTGCCAGCAGCTTAAAGTCGGGAGGGGGCTACGAGCAGTACTTC
cdr3_aa: CASSLKSGGGYEQYF